This T cell receptor (beta chain) was identified in a study of T-cell reconstitution after alpha-beta-depleted transplantation in children. Overall study results and limits: T-cell counts and diversity at one year following transplant were attributed mainly to newly produced T cells.

The V and J ends lost 6 bases and 3 bases respectively, with 15 bases between them. CDR1 and CDR2 from the germline V gene are LGHNA and YNFKEQ. CDR3 length equals 16 residues. This clonotype was seen repeatedly, ten times or more. Its antigen remains unidentified. Preparation of the TCRbeta library used unique molecular identifiers. TCRdb ran MiXCR on the PCR reads and lists one entry per CDR3 protein. The table records more than 45,000 distinct CDR3 sequences, under 60% of them present only once. The material was peripheral blood, obtained before TCRalphabeta/CD19-depleted stem cell transplant. The clonotype originates from a boy less than two years old with SCID, due to receive a stem cell transplant. The genes are TRBV4-2 and TRBJ1-6, with a weak D call TRBD1 (5 bases). CDR3 nucleotide sequence: TGTGCCAGCAGTGGGGGGAGGGGCCTCTATAATTCACCCCTCCACTTT. Translated, it gives CASSGGRGLYNSPLHF.